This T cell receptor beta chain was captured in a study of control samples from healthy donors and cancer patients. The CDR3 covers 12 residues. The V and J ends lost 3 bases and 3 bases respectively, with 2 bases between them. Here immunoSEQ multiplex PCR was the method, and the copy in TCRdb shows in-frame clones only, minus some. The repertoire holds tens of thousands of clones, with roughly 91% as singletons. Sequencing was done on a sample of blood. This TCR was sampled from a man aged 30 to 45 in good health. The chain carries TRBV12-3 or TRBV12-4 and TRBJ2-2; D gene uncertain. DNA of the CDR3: TGTGCCAGCAGTTTCTACACCGGGGAGCTGTTTTTT. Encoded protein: CASSFYTGELFF.